The entry below gives a single T cell receptor (beta chain) sequence along with its context. The study ran its PCR with 60 Vbeta and 13 Jbeta primers. The protocol was immunoSEQ multiplex PCR, while the TCRdb copy is restricted to in-frame clones and leaves out a portion. The data hold around 110,000 clones, with approximately 70% observed a single time. The CDR3 spans 15 residues. J lost 7 bases, V lost 1 base, and 7 bases had no gene match. Germline CDR1 is SGHTA and CDR2 is FQGNSA. These data originate in a study of cytomegalovirus exposure and HLA in healthy donors. This TCR was sampled from a man in his thirties or forties in good health and CMV-seropositive. The sequenced material came from PBMCs. J is TRBJ1-2 and V is TRBV7-2; 9 nucleotides agree with TRBD1. CDR3 protein: CASSLGVGQGAGYTF. The CDR3 coding sequence is TGTGCCAGCAGCTTAGGGGTGGGACAGGGAGCTGGCTACACCTTC.